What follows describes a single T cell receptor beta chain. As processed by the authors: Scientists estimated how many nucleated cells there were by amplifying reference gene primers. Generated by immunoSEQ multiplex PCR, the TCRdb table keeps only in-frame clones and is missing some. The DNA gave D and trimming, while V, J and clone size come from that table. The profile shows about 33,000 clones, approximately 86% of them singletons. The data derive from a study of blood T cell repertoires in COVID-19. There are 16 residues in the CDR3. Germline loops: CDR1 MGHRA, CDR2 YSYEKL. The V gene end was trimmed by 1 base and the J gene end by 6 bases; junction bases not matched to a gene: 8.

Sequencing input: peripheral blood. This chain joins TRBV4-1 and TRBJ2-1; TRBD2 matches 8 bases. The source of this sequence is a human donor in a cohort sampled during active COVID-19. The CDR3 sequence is CASSQVRSGGANEQFF. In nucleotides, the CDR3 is TGCGCCAGCAGCCAAGTACGGTCGGGGGGGGCCAATGAGCAGTTCTTC.